These 18 T cell receptor beta chains were all obtained from the same sample, sequenced in a study of blood T cell repertoires in COVID-19. Only in-frame clones appear in the TCRdb table, and some are missing; sequencing was by immunoSEQ multiplex PCR. The sample includes 110,000 to 150,000 clones, more than 75% seen only once; the top ten take about 4%. Input material: peripheral blood. The receptors stem from a man in his 60s with acute or convalescent COVID-19.

The chain has TRBV5-1 and TRBJ2-3; TRBD2 might be the D (5 bases). The CDR3 totals 16 residues. The V end was cut by 0 bases, the J end by 6 bases, with 17 bases between. Germline V gene sequence: CDR1 SGHRS, CDR2 YFSETQ. This CDR3 reads CASSLAGENPSDTQYF. In nucleotides, the CDR3 is TGCGCCAGCAGCTTGGCCGGGGAGAATCCTTCCGATACGCAGTATTTT.

This clone appeared many times. This chain links TRBV27 with TRBJ2-7; weak D call: TRBD1 (6 bases). V dropped 5 bases and J dropped 1 base, with 18 bases sitting between them. The CDR3 totals 16 residues. Germline values: CDR1 MNHEY, CDR2 SMNVEV (reference sequence). The CDR3 DNA reads as TGTGCCAGCAGTCTTCAAACAGGGACGCCGTCCTACGAGCAGTACTTC. Its protein product is CASSLQTGTPSYEQYF.

The chain carries TRBV6-5 and TRBJ2-7; D might be TRBD1 (6 bases). Germline CDR1 MNHEY, CDR2 SVGAGI. The CDR3 is made up of 13 amino acids. The V end lost 5 bases, the J end lost 3 bases, and 11 bases lay between the germline ends. CDR3 amino acids: CASSTGQLYEQYF. As DNA, the CDR3 is TGTGCCAGCAGTACGGGACAACTCTACGAGCAGTACTTC.

In this sample, this clone turned up once. V usage is TRBV7-9 and J usage is TRBJ2-1; possible D gene TRBD2, 5 bases. The CDR3 extends over 15 amino acids. Germline CDR1 is SEHNR and CDR2 is FQNEAQ (reference sequence). Trimming removed 5 bases at V and 5 bases at J, with 16 bases between. CDR3 DNA sequence: TGTGCCAGCAGCCCCGTTCCAGCGGACCACAATGAGCAGTTCTTC. Residues: CASSPVPADHNEQFF.

The CDR3 nucleotides read TGCGCCAGCAGTGAGTCCCCGGTCGGGGAGCTGTTTTTT. It encodes CASSESPVGELFF. This sequence joins TRBV10-2 and TRBJ2-2; unclear D gene. The CDR3 has 13 residues. Germline V gene data show CDR1 as WSHSY and CDR2 as SAAADI. Trimming stripped 0 bases from V and 7 bases from J, with 6 bases between.

The chain joins TRBV4-1 to TRBJ1-5, with 11 bases matching TRBD1. Trimming took 1 base from V and 1 from J; bases not matched to a gene: 3. Germline CDR1 is MGHRA and CDR2 is YSYEKL. CDR3 length: 17 amino acids. CDR3 protein: CASSQAGTGGSNQPQHF. In nucleotides, the CDR3 is TGCGCCAGCAGCCAAGCCGGGACAGGGGGGAGCAATCAGCCCCAGCATTTT.

This chain uses TRBV11-1 with TRBJ2-7; perhaps TRBD2 as D (6 bases). The CDR3 extends over 16 amino acids. Germline loops: CDR1 SGHAT, CDR2 FQDESV (reference sequence). Trimming took 0 bases from V and 5 from J, leaving 17 bases between them. In DNA, the CDR3 is TGTGCCAGCAGCTTAGCGGGGAGGAACTCTAAACACGAGCAGTACTTC. It translates to CASSLAGRNSKHEQYF.

The chain recombines TRBV5-1 with TRBJ2-7, with 12 bases aligning to TRBD2. After removal of 4 bases from V and 3 bases from J, the junction contained 2 bases not matched to a gene. There are 14 residues in the CDR3. Germline values: CDR1 SGHRS, CDR2 YFSETQ. CDR3 in DNA: TGCGCCAGCAGCATGACTAGCGGGAGCTACGAGCAGTACTTC. It translates to CASSMTSGSYEQYF.

Only one count was recorded for this clone. The CDR3 is CAISLTSGADTQYF. The CDR3 DNA follows: TGTGCCATCAGTTTGACTAGCGGGGCAGATACGCAGTATTTT. The chain uses TRBV10-3 and TRBJ2-3; TRBD2 agrees at 11 bases. Germline V CDR1 and CDR2: ENHRY, SYGVKD. Germline trimming cut 5 bases from V and 4 bases from J; bases unmatched to any gene: 2. This CDR3 comprises 14 residues.

The V gene is TRBV19, the J gene TRBJ1-1, with D possibly TRBD1 on 5 matching bases. Trimming took off 3 bases at V and 0 bases at J, with 14 bases between the two ends. Looked up from germline, CDR1 is LNHDA and CDR2 is SQIVND (reference sequence). The CDR3 sequence is 16 residues long. CDR3 nucleotide sequence: TGTGCCAGTAGTATGGGCGGGGCAGGGCTGAACACTGAAGCTTTCTTT. Encoded protein: CASSMGGAGLNTEAFF.

V is TRBV6-6 and J is TRBJ2-7; D is possibly TRBD2 (5 bases). There are 15 residues in the CDR3. V was trimmed by 0 bases and J by 3 bases, leaving 12 bases between them. Germline assignment: CDR1 MNHNY and CDR2 SVGAGI (reference sequence). The CDR3: CASSYSLPGIYEQYF. The CDR3, as DNA: TGTGCCAGCAGTTACTCTCTGCCCGGGATCTACGAGCAGTACTTC.

The sample holds a few counts of this clone. The chain employs TRBV2 and TRBJ2-1; a weak D match, TRBD2 (6 bases). The length of the CDR3 is 14 residues. Deletions cut 7 bases from V and 7 bases from J, with 17 bases between. The germline gives CDR1 SNHLY, CDR2 FYNNEI. In nucleotides, the CDR3 is TGTGCCAGCAACCACCGACTAGTCCAAAATGAGCAGTTCTTC. Translated: CASNHRLVQNEQFF.

The chain links TRBV6-5 to TRBJ2-7, with TRBD2 matching 8 bases. The V gene's germline CDR1 is MNHEY and CDR2 SVGAGI. The J segment lost 0 bases and the V segment lost 6 bases, leaving 4 bases of the junction unmatched. The CDR3 length is 14 residues. The CDR3 reads CASSATSGSYEQYF. DNA of the CDR3: TGTGCCAGCAGCGCCACTAGCGGCTCCTACGAGCAGTACTTC.

The chain links TRBV18 to TRBJ1-3, with 7 bases matching TRBD1. Per germline, CDR1 KGHSH and CDR2 LQKENI. The CDR3 covers 16 residues. The V and J ends lost 3 bases and 0 bases, in that order; junction bases with no gene match: 5. DNA for the CDR3: TGTGCCAGCTCACCGTCCGACAGGGTCTCTGGAAACACCATATATTTT. As protein: CASSPSDRVSGNTIYF.

The V gene is TRBV7-9, the J gene TRBJ2-2; TRBD1 matches 9 bases. Germline V CDR1 and CDR2: SEHNR, FQNEAQ (reference sequence). The V segment lost 5 bases and the J segment 6 bases; nucleotides outside the gene matches: 4. The CDR3 runs to 14 residues. CDR3 residues: CASSPRTGAGELFF. The CDR3 region has the DNA TGTGCCAGCAGCCCCCGGACAGGGGCCGGGGAGCTGTTTTTT. Full variable domain (missing parts from reference TRBV7-9 and TRBJ2-2): DTGVSQNPRHKITKRGQNVTFRCDPISEHNRLYWYRQTLGQGPEFLTYFQNEAQLEKSRLLSDRFSAERPKGSFSTLEIQRTEQGDSAMYLCASSPRTGAGELFFGEGSRLTVL.

The chain carries TRBV7-9 and TRBJ2-5; maybe TRBD2 (5 bases). The CDR3 is 14 residues long. The ends were cut back, 3 bases at V and 3 bases at J, with 11 bases in the middle. CDR1 is SEHNR and CDR2 is FQNEAQ in the germline V gene (reference sequence). In DNA, the CDR3 is TGTGCCAGCAGCTTCGGAGGCAGAAAAGAGACCCAGTACTTC. It encodes CASSFGGRKETQYF.

V is TRBV4-2 and J is TRBJ2-2; D uncertain. Germline CDR1 and CDR2: LGHNA and YNFKEQ. CDR3 length equals 15 residues. V was trimmed by 4 bases and J by 4 bases, leaving 13 bases between them. The CDR3 loop is CASSREVSTTGELFF. The CDR3, as DNA: TGTGCCAGCAGCCGAGAAGTTAGTACCACCGGGGAGCTGTTTTTT.

The J gene is TRBJ1-5, the V gene TRBV6-6, with TRBD1 matching 7 bases. The germline gives CDR1 MNHNY, CDR2 SVGAGI (reference sequence). The junction had 8 bases not matched to a gene; V was cut back by 5 bases and J by 4 bases. CDR3 size: 15 residues. CDR3 bases: TGTGCCAGCAGTCGGTTGGGACAGATGAATCAGCCCCAGCATTTT. Translating gives CASSRLGQMNQPQHF.